This TCR beta chain stems from a study of T cells in Graves' hyperthyroidism and ophthalmopathy. The CDR3 sequence is 17 residues long. Germline V gene lookup returns CDR1 LGHNT and CDR2 FRNRAP. TCR beta CDR3 regions were amplified from RNA. Initially, a first-round RT-PCR of the TCR CDR3 employed the HTBI primer set. TCRdb reanalysed the multiplex PCR reads using MiXCR and keeps one entry per CDR3 protein. The data contain under 400,000 distinct CDR3 sequences, roughly 15% of them singletons. On this clonotype itself: Compared with germline, one end of the junction differs, possibly owing to a read error.

The sequence was collected from a woman in her fifties or sixties with Graves' ophthalmopathy. The genes are TRBV12-5 and TRBJ1-1; 7 positions match TRBD1. The sequenced sample consisted of blood. The CDR3 is CASGWRDRRGGNTEAFF. The CDR3 region has the DNA TGTGCTAGTGGTTGGAGGGACAGACGGGGAGGGAACACTGAAGCCTTCTTT.